This TCR beta chain was sequenced in a study of T-cell memory formation after mild COVID-19 (dated by TCRdb to the early 2020s). In the study overall: Most TCR sequence clusters were specific to one of the two donors. Longitudinal TCRalpha and TCRbeta repertoire sequencing tracked T-cell clones expanding and contracting after mild COVID-19 in two donors. The cohort comprised two young, previously healthy adult volunteers, one female and one male.

V lost 8 bases and J lost 4 bases; the stretch between them is 17 bases long. The CDR1 and CDR2 encoded by the germline V gene are MNHEY and SVGAGI. Taken from cysteine to phenylalanine, the CDR3 has 14 residues. Kept here is only the CDR3 DNA, which spans 42 bases and is read in frame from base 1. PBMCs were isolated by Ficoll-Paque density gradient centrifugation. Sequenced using an Illumina NovaSeq 6000. TCRalpha and TCRbeta cDNA libraries were built by 5'RACE with constant-segment primers, adding sample barcodes and unique molecular identifiers. Trizol reagent was used to extract RNA from every sample. Library amplification was performed in two PCR steps, and a second sample barcode and Illumina TruSeq adapters were introduced in the second step. Libraries were sequenced on an Illumina NovaSeq with 2 x 150 bp paired-end reads. The source study handled its data this way. Demultiplexing of reads and collapsing into UMI-guided consensus sequences were performed with migec v1.2.7. Using mixcr v2.1.11, UMI consensuses were aligned to TRA and TRB V and J templates and then assembled into clonotypes. Clonotypes were classified as expanded or contracted when called significant by both edgeR and NoisET, with noise models trained on biological replicates. For edgeR calls, a false discovery rate-adjusted p below 0.01 and a log2 fold-change threshold of 1 were applied. PCA with hierarchical clustering of max-normalized trajectories of the 1000 most abundant clonotypes was used as exploratory dynamics analysis. Separately sequenced CD4+ and CD8+ repertoires were used to assign the CD4 or CD8 phenotype of responding clones. In TCRdb, the public reads were trimmed at Q25 with fastp and aligned with MiXCR, with productive beta chains retained. Rows are unified per CDR3 protein, each entry keeping the most common DNA and genes. The V and J calls shown here were made by TCRdb, not taken from the authors' results. The sample contains 120,000 or so distinct CDR3 sequences, about 6.5% of them found a single time. Of the sample, 2% to 2.5% falls within the top ten clones.

This clonotype showed up just a few times. The specificity of this receptor is unknown. Base qualities are not recorded, but no much larger clone differs from it by a single base. Overall study results and their limits: Contracting CD4+ clones were found mainly in CM and EM memory subsets, while CD8+ clones were enriched in EMRA. Some responding clones were detected in pre-infection memory, suggesting pre-existing cross-reactive memory T cells joined the SARS-CoV-2 response. Whether the second-wave clones peaking on day 37 were SARS-CoV-2 specific was not confirmed. Balanced CD4/CD8 phenotypes were observed for clones contracting from day 15 to 85, whereas a bias towards CD4+ was observed for a second wave of clones expanding from day 15 to 37. Only a couple of mild cases were covered by the study, and larger cohorts that include severe cases with pre-infection samples were considered necessary.

Here the chain combines TRBV6-5 and TRBJ1-2, with the D gene too uncertain to name. The sequenced sample consisted of PBMCs or a T cell subset sorted from them (not recorded which). The TCR originated in an adult woman who had mild COVID-19 (a few samples of this study predate the infection). The sample titles of this study are shuffled in the database, so cell type and time point are left out; the donor was told from shared clones. The CDR3 sequence is CASAKIGGLYGYTF. In nucleotides, the sequence is TGTGCCAGCGCCAAGATAGGTGGGCTCTATGGCTACACCTTC.